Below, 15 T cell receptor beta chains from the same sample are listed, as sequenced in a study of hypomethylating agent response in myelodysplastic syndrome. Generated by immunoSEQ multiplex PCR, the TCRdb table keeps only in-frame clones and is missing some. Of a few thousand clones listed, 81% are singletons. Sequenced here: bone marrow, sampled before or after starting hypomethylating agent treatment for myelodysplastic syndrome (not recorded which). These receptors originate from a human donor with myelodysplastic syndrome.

The CDR3 loop is CASSQVEDFTGELFF. The CDR3 bases are TGTGCCAGCAGCCAGGTAGAGGACTTCACCGGGGAGCTGTTTTTT. V and J are TRBV4-2 and TRBJ2-2, with a tentative D call TRBD2 (5 bases). Per the germline V gene, CDR1 is LGHNA and CDR2 is YNFKEQ. The germline V and J ends were trimmed by 3 bases and 4 bases, with 12 bases remaining between them. This CDR3 spans 15 amino acids.

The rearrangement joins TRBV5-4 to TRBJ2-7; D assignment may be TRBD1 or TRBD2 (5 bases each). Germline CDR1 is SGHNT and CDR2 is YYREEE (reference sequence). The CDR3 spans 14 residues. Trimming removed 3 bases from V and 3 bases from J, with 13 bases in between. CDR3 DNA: TGTGCCAGCAGCTACCGGGACGGAGTCTACGAGCAGTACTTC. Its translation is CASSYRDGVYEQYF.

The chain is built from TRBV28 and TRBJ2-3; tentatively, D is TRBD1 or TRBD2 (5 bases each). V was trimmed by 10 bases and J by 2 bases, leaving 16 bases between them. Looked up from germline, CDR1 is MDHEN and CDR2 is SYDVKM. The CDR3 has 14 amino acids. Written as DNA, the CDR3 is TGTGCCACCCTACCGGGACCCTACACAGATACGCAGTATTTT. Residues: CATLPGPYTDTQYF.

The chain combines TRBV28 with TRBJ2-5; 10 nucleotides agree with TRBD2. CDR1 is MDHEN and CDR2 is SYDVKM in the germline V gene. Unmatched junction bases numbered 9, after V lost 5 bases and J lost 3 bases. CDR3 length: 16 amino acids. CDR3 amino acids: CASSISQGLAEETQYF. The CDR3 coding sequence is TGTGCCAGCAGTATATCCCAAGGACTAGCGGAAGAGACCCAGTACTTC.

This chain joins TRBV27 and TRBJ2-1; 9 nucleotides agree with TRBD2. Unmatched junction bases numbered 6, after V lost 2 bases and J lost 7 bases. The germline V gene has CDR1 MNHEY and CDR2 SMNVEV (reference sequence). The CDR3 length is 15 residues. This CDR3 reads CASSLGGGAWNEQFF. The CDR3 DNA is TGTGCCAGCAGTTTAGGCGGGGGGGCTTGGAATGAGCAGTTCTTC.

The CDR3 region is CASSYSRGDNQPQHF. The CDR3 DNA reads TGTGCCAGCAGTTACTCGCGGGGGGACAATCAGCCCCAGCATTTT. The V call is TRBV6-5, the J call TRBJ1-5; TRBD1 is a possible D gene (5 bases). CDR3 length: 15 residues. Germline V CDR1 and CDR2: MNHEY, SVGAGI. The V and J ends lost 0 bases and 3 bases respectively, with 9 bases between them.

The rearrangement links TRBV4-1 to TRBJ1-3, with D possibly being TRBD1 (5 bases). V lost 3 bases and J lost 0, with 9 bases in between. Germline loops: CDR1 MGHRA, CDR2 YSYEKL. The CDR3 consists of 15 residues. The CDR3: CASSQGPFSGNTIYF. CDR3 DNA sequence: TGCGCCAGCAGCCAGGGACCTTTCTCTGGAAACACCATATATTTT.

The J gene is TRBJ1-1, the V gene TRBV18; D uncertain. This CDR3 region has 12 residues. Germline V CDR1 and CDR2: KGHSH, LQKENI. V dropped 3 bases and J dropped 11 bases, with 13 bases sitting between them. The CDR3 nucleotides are TGTGCCAGCTCACCCGACCCGTGGGATGCTTTCTTT. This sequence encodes CASSPDPWDAFF.

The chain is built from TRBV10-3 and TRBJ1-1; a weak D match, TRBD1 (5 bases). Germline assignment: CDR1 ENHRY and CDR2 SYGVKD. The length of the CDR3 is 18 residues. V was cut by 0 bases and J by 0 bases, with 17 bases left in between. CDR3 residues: CAISESIWTLDLNTEAFF. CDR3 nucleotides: TGTGCCATCAGTGAGTCGATCTGGACACTAGATTTGAACACTGAAGCTTTCTTT.

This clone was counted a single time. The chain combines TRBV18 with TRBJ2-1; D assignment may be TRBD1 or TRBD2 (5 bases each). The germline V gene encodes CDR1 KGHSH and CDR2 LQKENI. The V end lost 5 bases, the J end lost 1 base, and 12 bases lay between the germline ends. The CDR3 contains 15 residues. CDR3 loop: CASSSRGDSYNEQFF. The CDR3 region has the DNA TGTGCCAGCTCATCTCGGGGCGATTCCTACAATGAGCAGTTCTTC. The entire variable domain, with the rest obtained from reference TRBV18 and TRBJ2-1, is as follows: NAGVMQNPRHLVRRRGQEARLRCSPMKGHSHVYWYRQLPEEGLKFMVYLQKENIIDESGMPKERFSAEFPKEGPSILRIQQVVRGDSAAYFCASSSRGDSYNEQFFGPGTRLTVL.

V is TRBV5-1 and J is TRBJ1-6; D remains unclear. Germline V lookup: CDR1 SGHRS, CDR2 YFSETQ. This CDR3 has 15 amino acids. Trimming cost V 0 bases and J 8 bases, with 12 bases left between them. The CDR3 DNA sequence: TGCGCCAGCAGCTTGGCGGCCAGGAGCGATTCACCCCTCCACTTT. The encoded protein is CASSLAARSDSPLHF.

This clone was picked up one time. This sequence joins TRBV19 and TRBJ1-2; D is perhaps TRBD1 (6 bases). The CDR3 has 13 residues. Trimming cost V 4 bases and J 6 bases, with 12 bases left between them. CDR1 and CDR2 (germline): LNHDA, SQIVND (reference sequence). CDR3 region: CASSKQGGDGYTF. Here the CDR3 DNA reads TGTGCCAGTAGTAAACAGGGAGGCGATGGCTACACCTTC.

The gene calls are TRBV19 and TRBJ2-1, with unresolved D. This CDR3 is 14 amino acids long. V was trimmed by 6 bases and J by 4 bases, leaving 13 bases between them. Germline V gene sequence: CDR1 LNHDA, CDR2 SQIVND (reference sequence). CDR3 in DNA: TGTGCCAGTAGGCCGGTTAGCTATTACAATGAGCAGTTCTTC. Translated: CASRPVSYYNEQFF.

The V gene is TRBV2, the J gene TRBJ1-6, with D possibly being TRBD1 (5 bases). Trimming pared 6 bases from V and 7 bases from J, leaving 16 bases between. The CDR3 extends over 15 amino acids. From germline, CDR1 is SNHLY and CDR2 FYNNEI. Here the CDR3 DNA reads TGTGCCAGCAGGGAGCAGGGCGTAAGCAATTCACCCCTCCACTTT. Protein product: CASREQGVSNSPLHF.

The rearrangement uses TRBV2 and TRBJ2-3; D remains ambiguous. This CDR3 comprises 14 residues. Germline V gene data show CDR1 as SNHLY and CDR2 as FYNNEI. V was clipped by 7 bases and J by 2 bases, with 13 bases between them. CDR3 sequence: CASTTVAFTDTQYF. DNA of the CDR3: TGTGCCAGCACTACGGTGGCCTTCACAGATACGCAGTATTTT.